This entry concerns a single TCR beta chain. The antigen remains unidentified. Following extraction, RNA underwent reverse transcription to cDNA, which served as the sequencing template. Method: immunoSEQ multiplex PCR; TCRdb's copy keeps in-frame clones and lacks some. The data show nearly 200,000 clones, about 62% seen once. This sample is part of a study of CD8+ T cells in alopecia areata. Study-level information: At a dose of 5 to 10 mg twice daily, oral tofacitinib was given to treated patients. Study findings and constraints: Under tofacitinib, fewer expanded CD8+ clones appeared among the top 100 scalp clones.

Stated treatment: oral pan-JAK inhibitor, 5-10 mg twice daily. Patients with alopecia areata provided lesional scalp punch biopsies as well as peripheral blood. Trimming took off 6 bases at V and 4 bases at J, with 16 bases between the two ends. Germline CDR1 and CDR2: SGHDT and YYEEEE. The CDR3 covers 14 residues. The sample in question was CD4+ T cells sorted from blood, obtained at week 24, from a patient treated with tofacitinib. This clonotype was obtained from a human donor with alopecia areata. The J gene is TRBJ1-2, the V gene TRBV5-6; a possible D gene is TRBD1 (6 bases). The CDR3 loop reads CASIRGAYSYGYTF. Here the CDR3 DNA reads TGTGCCAGCATACGGGGGGCTTATAGCTATGGCTACACCTTC.